These 27 T cell receptor beta chains were all obtained from the same sample, sequenced in a study of CD8 T cells in ankylosing spondylitis. Antigen specificity for these receptors is unknown. Study-wide results and caveats: Typical of ankylosing spondylitis blood, it appeared, was a TCR beta motif of under 10 highly homologous variants.

A single record per CDR3 protein comes from TCRdb applying MiXCR to the 5' RACE reads. Among about 540,000 distinct CDR3 sequences listed, roughly 12% were seen once. The sample taken for sequencing was blood, either unsorted or a sorted T cell fraction (not recorded which). Receptors were obtained from a male donor with ankylosing spondylitis.

The chain recombines TRBV7-9 with TRBJ1-4; D is perhaps TRBD1 (6 bases). Germline values: CDR1 SEHNR, CDR2 FQNEAQ (reference sequence). The CDR3 is 16 amino acids. V lost 5 bases to trimming and J lost 6 bases, with 19 bases between them. The CDR3 region is CASSPGGATWDEKLFF. The CDR3 DNA is TGTGCCAGCAGCCCCGGGGGGGCTACTTGGGATGAAAAACTGTTTTTT.

This clonotype has just a few counts. The V and J genes are TRBV6-5 and TRBJ2-7; 8 nucleotides match TRBD2. CDR3 length: 14 residues. Germline V gene sequence: CDR1 MNHEY, CDR2 SVGAGI. J was trimmed by 0 bases and V by 4 bases; bases with no gene match: 2. The DNA for the CDR3 is TGTGCCAGCAGTTTGGGGACTAGCTCCTACGAGCAGTACGTC. It encodes CASSLGTSSYEQYV.

The rearrangement joins TRBV5-1 to TRBJ2-1; D is perhaps TRBD1 (6 bases). Germline lookup yields CDR1 SGHRS and CDR2 YFSETQ. Deletions cut 0 bases from V and 8 bases from J, with 12 bases between. The CDR3 is made up of 14 amino acids. The CDR3 nucleotides are TGCGCCAGCAGCTTGGGGAACAGGGCCCATGAGCAGTTCTTC. It encodes CASSLGNRAHEQFF.

This clonotype was seen only a few times. The chain links TRBV11-3 to TRBJ2-2; 8 bases are a match to TRBD1. Germline assignment: CDR1 SGHNT and CDR2 YENEEA. Trimming took 3 bases from V and 6 from J; bases not matched to a gene: 6. This CDR3 has 15 amino acids. CDR3 coding DNA: TGTGCCAGCAGCTTGGGACAGGTTCTTTCCGGGGAGCTGTTTTTT. Amino acids: CASSLGQVLSGELFF.

J is TRBJ2-7 and V is TRBV7-2; perhaps TRBD2 as D (5 bases). The CDR3 sequence is 15 residues long. Trimming stripped 5 bases from V and 3 bases from J, with 17 bases between. Looked up from germline, CDR1 is SGHTA and CDR2 is FQGNSA. CDR3 bases: TGTGCCAGCAGCATTGATCCAGACGAGGGCTACGAGCAGTACTTC. As protein: CASSIDPDEGYEQYF.

This clonotype was counted between two and nine times. The chain is built from TRBV6-2 or TRBV6-3 and TRBJ2-7; 7 nucleotides line up with TRBD2. The CDR3 totals 14 residues. The V gene's germline CDR1 is MNHEY and CDR2 SVGEGT. Trimming took 4 bases from V and 2 from J; bases not matched to a gene: 5. CDR3 in amino acids: CASSSVAGPYEQYF. DNA for the CDR3: TGTGCCAGCAGTTCGGTAGCGGGCCCCTACGAGCAGTACTTC.

This clonotype was seen more than once but under ten times. The chain uses TRBV29-1 and TRBJ2-1; D might be TRBD1 (6 bases). The V and J ends lost 6 bases and 5 bases respectively, with 14 bases between them. The germline V gene has CDR1 SQVTM and CDR2 ANQGSEA. The CDR3 consists of 13 residues. CDR3 bases: TGCAGCGTAAGCAAGGACAGTAACAATGAGCAGTTCTTC. Protein sequence: CSVSKDSNNEQFF.

The CDR3 DNA reads as TGTGCCAGCAGCCGCAGCGGGGTAGACTACAATGAGCAGTTCTTC. Its protein product is CASSRSGVDYNEQFF. This sequence joins TRBV3-1 and TRBJ2-1; 7 bases match TRBD2. The CDR3 is made up of 15 amino acids. J gave up 3 bases and V 4 bases, and 6 bases lay outside the gene matches. Germline V gene data show CDR1 as LGHDT and CDR2 as YNNKEL (reference sequence).

The chain combines TRBV10-3 with TRBJ1-6, with 7 bases matching TRBD1. With V trimmed by 6 bases and J by 14 bases, 19 bases remained unmatched. This CDR3 region has 16 residues. Germline CDR1 reads ENHRY; CDR2 reads SYGVKD. CDR3 DNA sequence: TGTGCCATCAGCGACCAAGGGACAGATTTCAATTCGGCCCTCCACTTT. Translating gives CAISDQGTDFNSALHF.

The chain combines TRBV12-3 or TRBV12-4 with TRBJ1-5; 8 bases are shared with TRBD1. CDR3 size: 14 residues. V gave up 6 bases and J gave up 7 bases; unmatched junction bases: 8. CDR3 region: CASSGQGSLQPQHF. CDR3 sequence (DNA): TGTGCCAGCAGCGGACAGGGCTCTTTACAGCCCCAGCATTTT.

The chain links TRBV4-2 to TRBJ1-2; D might be TRBD1 (6 bases). This CDR3 comprises 14 residues. Germline V gives CDR1 LGHNA, CDR2 YNFKEQ. V lost 0 bases and J lost 2, with 7 bases in between. In DNA form, the CDR3 reads TGTGCCAGCAGCCAAGAGGGGGGCAACTATGGCTACACCTTC. Translated, it gives CASSQEGGNYGYTF.

The genes are TRBV5-6 and TRBJ1-2, with a possible D match to TRBD1 (6 bases). The CDR3 runs 16 residues. The V gene lost 4 bases and the J gene lost 6 bases, with 22 bases spanning the gap. Germline CDR1 SGHDT, CDR2 YYEEEE. In nucleotides, the CDR3 is TGTGCCAGCAGCCCGCTATATTCCGGGGGGCGAAATGGCTACACCTTC. Protein product: CASSPLYSGGRNGYTF. Full variable domain (rest looked up from reference TRBV5-6 and TRBJ1-2): DAGVTQSPTHLIKTRGQQVTLRCSPKSGHDTVSWYQQALGQGPQFIFQYYEEEERQRGNFPDRFSGHQFPNYSSELNVNALLLGDSALYLCASSPLYSGGRNGYTFGSGTRLTVV.

This clonotype was seen only a few times. J is TRBJ1-1 and V is TRBV5-1; D uncertain. Trimming shortened V by 0 bases and J by 1 base, and 16 bases separated the two germline ends. The CDR3 is made up of 17 amino acids. Germline V gene sequence: CDR1 SGHRS, CDR2 YFSETQ. In nucleotides, the CDR3 is TGCGCCAGCAGCTTGGTCAGACTCCAGGAACGGAACACTGAAGCTTTCTTT. It is translated as CASSLVRLQERNTEAFF.

This clonotype was seen only a few times. The chain couples TRBV5-1 to TRBJ2-3, with D possibly called TRBD1 or TRBD2 (5 bases each). Trimming shortened V by 9 bases and J by 2 bases, and 16 bases separated the two germline ends. CDR3 length: 14 residues. Germline CDR1 reads SGHRS; CDR2 reads YFSETQ. This CDR3 is CATRKRGATDTQYF. CDR3 DNA sequence: TGCGCCACTCGGAAGCGAGGGGCCACAGATACGCAGTATTTT.

This clonotype was seen only a few times. The V gene is TRBV20-1, the J gene TRBJ2-3, with 10 nucleotides matching TRBD2. This CDR3 has 15 amino acids. Per the germline V gene, CDR1 is DFQATT and CDR2 is SNEGSKA (reference sequence). V was pared by 6 bases and J by 4 bases, with 10 bases of the junction left unmatched. CDR3 sequence reads: CSAPFLAGAADTQYF. The CDR3 DNA reads as TGCAGTGCCCCTTTCCTAGCGGGAGCCGCAGATACGCAGTATTTT.

This clonotype was counted only a few times. The chain joins TRBV11-2 to TRBJ1-6, with D possibly TRBD1 on 5 matching bases. CDR1 and CDR2 (germline): SGHAT, FQNNGV. The CDR3 runs 17 residues. V lost 3 bases and J lost 0, with 12 bases in between. DNA for the CDR3: TGTGCCAGCAGCTTCGGGACCGATAGCTCCTATAATTCACCCCTCCACTTT. Its translation is CASSFGTDSSYNSPLHF.

This clonotype was detected only a few times. The V call is TRBV3-1, the J call TRBJ2-3, with a tentative D call TRBD2 (6 bases). Trimming pared 3 bases from V and 3 bases from J, leaving 19 bases between. Per germline, CDR1 LGHDT and CDR2 YNNKEL (reference sequence). CDR3 length equals 17 residues. This chain's CDR3 is CASSQRTGLSVTDTQYF. CDR3 DNA sequence: TGTGCCAGCAGCCAGCGTACGGGACTGTCAGTAACAGATACGCAGTATTTT.

The chain joins TRBV12-3 or TRBV12-4 to TRBJ2-1; 7 nucleotides line up with TRBD2. The ends lost 4 bases at V and 7 bases at J; junction bases unmatched: 13. CDR3 size: 16 residues. For the CDR3, the DNA is TGTGCCAGCAGTTCCGGACCAGCGGACGGGAGGAATGAGCAGTTCTTC. Amino acid sequence: CASSSGPADGRNEQFF.

In its sample, this clonotype was seen a few times. The V and J genes are TRBV12-3 or TRBV12-4 and TRBJ2-1; 12 nucleotides match TRBD2. This CDR3 contains 15 residues. J gave up 1 base and V 7 bases, and 2 bases lay outside the gene matches. CDR3 bases: TGTGCCAGCACCGGACTAGCGGGATCCTACAATGAGCAGTTCTTC. Its translation: CASTGLAGSYNEQFF.

Only a few counts were recorded for this clonotype. The chain links TRBV3-1 to TRBJ2-7; the D is unclear. CDR3 length: 16 residues. Germline V gene lookup returns CDR1 LGHDT and CDR2 YNNKEL (reference sequence). V was shortened by 4 bases and J by 1 base, with 17 bases between the two germline ends. CDR3 protein: CASSPGRLLLSYEQYF. The CDR3 DNA is TGTGCCAGCAGCCCCGGACGGCTTCTTCTTTCCTACGAGCAGTACTTC.

The rearrangement uses TRBV18 and TRBJ1-1; D possibly corresponds to TRBD1 (5 bases). Germline-derived CDR1 and CDR2 are KGHSH and LQKENI. The CDR3 loop spans 12 amino acids. Trimming left V 3 bases short and J 6 bases short, with 8 bases between. The CDR3 here is CASSPLGPEAFF. The CDR3 DNA reads TGTGCCAGCTCACCCTTGGGGCCTGAAGCTTTCTTT.

This clonotype showed up many times. This rearrangement joins TRBV11-1 to TRBJ2-5; D may correspond to TRBD1 or TRBD2 (5 bases each). Per germline, CDR1 SGHAT and CDR2 FQDESV (reference sequence). The CDR3 contains 13 residues. Trimming shortened V by 5 bases and J by 4 bases, and 11 bases separated the two germline ends. CDR3 sequence reads: CASSRDGGETQYF. Here the CDR3 DNA reads TGTGCCAGCAGCCGTGATGGGGGAGAGACCCAGTACTTC.

The gene calls are TRBV20-1 and TRBJ2-6; a possible D gene is TRBD2 (5 bases). V lost 4 bases and J 0 bases, leaving 7 bases between the germline ends. The germline gives CDR1 DFQATT, CDR2 SNEGSKA (reference sequence). CDR3 length: 14 residues. The CDR3: CSATRDSGANVLTF. DNA of the CDR3: TGCAGTGCTACTCGGGACTCTGGGGCCAACGTCCTGACTTTC.

CDR3 loop: CASGVSYNEQFF. In DNA form, the CDR3 reads TGTGCCAGCGGTGTTTCCTACAATGAGCAGTTCTTC. The gene calls are TRBV7-9 and TRBJ2-1; no clear D gene. Looked up from germline, CDR1 is SEHNR and CDR2 is FQNEAQ (reference sequence). The CDR3 is made up of 12 amino acids. Between the trimmed V and J ends, which lost 8 bases and 1 base, there was a span of 6 bases.

Many counts were recorded for this clonotype. The genes are TRBV5-1 and TRBJ2-7, with D hard to call. The germline CDR1 and CDR2 sequences are SGHRS and YFSETQ. The CDR3 extends over 12 amino acids. The ends were cut back, 4 bases at V and 0 bases at J, with 5 bases in the middle. CDR3 region: CASSGFSYEQYF. For the CDR3, the DNA is TGCGCCAGCAGCGGCTTCTCCTACGAGCAGTACTTC. Full variable domain (outside the CDR3, taken from reference TRBV5-1 and TRBJ2-7): KAGVTQTPRYLIKTRGQQVTLSCSPISGHRSVSWYQQTPGQGLQFLFEYFSETQRNKGNFPGRFSGRQFSNSRSEMNVSTLELGDSALYLCASSGFSYEQYFGPGTRLTVT.

The sample holds a few counts of this clonotype. V and J are TRBV7-2 and TRBJ2-4, with D unclear. From germline, CDR1 is SGHTA and CDR2 FQGNSA. The CDR3 is made up of 14 amino acids. Trimming shortened V by 4 bases and J by 0 bases, and 7 bases separated the two germline ends. The CDR3 bases are TGTGCCAGCAGCTCCCCTGGAGCCAAAAACATTCAGTACTTC. It codes for CASSSPGAKNIQYF.

Many counts were recorded for this clonotype. The chain combines TRBV12-3 or TRBV12-4 with TRBJ2-1; 14 bases line up with TRBD2. The CDR3 spans 15 residues. The junction had 9 bases not matched to a gene; V was cut back by 7 bases and J by 10 bases. The chain's CDR3 is CASTSGLAGGREQFF. The CDR3 nucleotides read TGTGCCAGCACCTCCGGACTAGCGGGAGGTAGGGAGCAGTTCTTC.